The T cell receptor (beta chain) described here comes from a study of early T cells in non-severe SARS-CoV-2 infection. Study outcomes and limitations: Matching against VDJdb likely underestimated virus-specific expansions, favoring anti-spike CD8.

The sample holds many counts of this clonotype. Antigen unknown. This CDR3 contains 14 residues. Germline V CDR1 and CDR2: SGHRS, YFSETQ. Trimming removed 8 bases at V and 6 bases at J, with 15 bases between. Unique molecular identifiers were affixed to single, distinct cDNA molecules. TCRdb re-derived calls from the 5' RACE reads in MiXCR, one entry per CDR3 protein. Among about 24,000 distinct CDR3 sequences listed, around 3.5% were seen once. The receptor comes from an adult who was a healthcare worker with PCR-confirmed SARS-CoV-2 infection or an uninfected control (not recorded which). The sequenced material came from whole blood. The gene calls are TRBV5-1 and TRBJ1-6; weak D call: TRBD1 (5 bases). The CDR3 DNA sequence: TGCGCCAGTGGGTTGGGACGGGGTAATTCACCCCTCCACTTT. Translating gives CASGLGRGNSPLHF.